The 30 T cell receptor beta chains below come from one sample, sequenced in a study of T cell changes during pregnancy in multiple sclerosis. Libraries were prepared by immunoSEQ multiplex PCR; TCRdb keeps only in-frame clonotypes and omits some of them. The sample has around 15,000 clones, roughly 84% seen once. The source was CD8+ T cells from peripheral blood mononuclear cells, collected in the third trimester of pregnancy. Receptors were obtained from a female donor in good health, enrolled as a control in a pregnancy study.

The chain combines TRBV5-4 with TRBJ2-1; D is perhaps TRBD1 (6 bases). In germline, CDR1 is SGHNT, CDR2 YYREEE (reference sequence). V dropped 7 bases and J dropped 8 bases, with 22 bases sitting between them. The CDR3 covers 15 residues. The CDR3 sequence: CASHDGAGAWDEQFF. The CDR3, as DNA: TGTGCCAGCCACGACGGGGCAGGGGCTTGGGATGAGCAGTTCTTC. Together with reference TRBV5-4 and TRBJ2-1, the CDR3 gives the full variable domain: ETGVTQSPTHLIKTRGQQVTLRCSSQSGHNTVSWYQQALGQGPQFIFQYYREEENGRGNFPPRFSGLQFPNYSSELNVNALELDDSALYLCASHDGAGAWDEQFFGPGTRLTVL.

This sequence joins TRBV5-1 and TRBJ1-1; TRBD1 aligns across 7 bases. The CDR3 runs 12 residues. V lost 4 bases and J lost 6; bases outside the gene matches: 3. Per the germline V gene, CDR1 is SGHRS and CDR2 is YFSETQ. The CDR3 reads CASSPQGPEAFF. The DNA of the CDR3 is TGCGCCAGCAGCCCACAGGGGCCTGAAGCTTTCTTT.

This clone was recorded once. The chain joins TRBV19 to TRBJ1-2, with a possible D match to TRBD1 (6 bases). Trimming shortened V by 4 bases and J by 2 bases, and 17 bases separated the two germline ends. There are 16 residues in the CDR3. Germline values: CDR1 LNHDA, CDR2 SQIVND (reference sequence). DNA of the CDR3: TGTGCCAGTAGTACCTCGGGAGGGGGTATCAACTATGGCTACACCTTC. Translation gives CASSTSGGGINYGYTF.

The genes are TRBV6-5 and TRBJ1-2, with a tentative D call TRBD1 (5 bases). Germline CDR1 and CDR2: MNHEY and SVGAGI. CDR3 size: 11 residues. Trimming took off 2 bases at V and 9 bases at J, with 7 bases between the two ends. Written as DNA, the CDR3 is TGTGCCAGCAGTTACGGGGCTCGCTACACCTTC. As protein: CASSYGARYTF.

This chain uses TRBV29-1 with TRBJ2-7; weak D call: TRBD1 (6 bases). The CDR3 is 14 residues long. CDR1 is SQVTM, CDR2 ANQGSEA, per germline. V lost 0 bases, J lost 7 bases, and 16 bases lay in between. CDR3 sequence reads: CSVEDPQGPLEQYF. CDR3 DNA sequence: TGCAGCGTTGAAGATCCACAGGGCCCCTTAGAGCAGTACTTC.

This clone was seen a few times. The chain uses TRBV2 and TRBJ1-2, with D tentatively TRBD1 (5 bases). CDR3 length equals 14 residues. V dropped 1 base and J dropped 8 bases, with 14 bases sitting between them. The germline V gene encodes CDR1 SNHLY and CDR2 FYNNEI. The CDR3 sequence is CASSEEDNRRGYTF. The CDR3 coding sequence is TGTGCCAGCAGTGAAGAGGACAACCGGCGGGGCTACACCTTC.

This clone was seen just once. The chain joins TRBV9 to TRBJ1-1; TRBD1 aligns across 9 bases. Trimming took 3 bases from V and 1 from J; bases not matched to a gene: 7. CDR1 and CDR2 from the germline V gene are SGDLS and YYNGEE. This CDR3 is built from 16 residues. The CDR3 nucleotides are TGTGCCAGCAGCGGACCTCAGACAGGGGGGAACACTGAAGCTTTCTTT. Protein product: CASSGPQTGGNTEAFF.

The rearrangement links TRBV29-1 to TRBJ1-2, with D perhaps matching TRBD1 (5 bases). The CDR3 length is 15 residues. Germline V lookup: CDR1 SQVTM, CDR2 ANQGSEA. Trimming shortened V by 0 bases and J by 7 bases, and 18 bases separated the two germline ends. The DNA for the CDR3 is TGCAGCGTTGAAGATGGTTGGGGCCGCGGGGGTGGCTACACCTTC. The encoded protein is CSVEDGWGRGGGYTF.

CDR3 sequence: CASSQVPGHHNTEAFF. The CDR3, as DNA: TGCGCCAGCAGCCAGGTACCGGGACACCATAACACTGAAGCTTTCTTT. The V call is TRBV4-1, the J call TRBJ1-1; possibly TRBD1 for D (6 bases). The CDR3 has 16 amino acids. V gave up 3 bases and J gave up 2 bases, with 16 bases separating them. Germline V gene sequence: CDR1 MGHRA, CDR2 YSYEKL.

The chain is built from TRBV7-9 and TRBJ2-2, with 9 bases fitting TRBD1. The ends lost 5 bases at V and 1 base at J; junction bases unmatched: 5. Germline values: CDR1 SEHNR, CDR2 FQNEAQ (reference sequence). The CDR3 spans 16 residues. CDR3 nucleotide sequence: TGTGCCAGCAGCCAAAGGACAGGGGTGAACACCGGGGAGCTGTTTTTT. It yields the protein CASSQRTGVNTGELFF. The variable domain in full, with the rest retrieved from reference TRBV7-9 and TRBJ2-2, is DTGVSQNPRHKITKRGQNVTFRCDPISEHNRLYWYRQTLGQGPEFLTYFQNEAQLEKSRLLSDRFSAERPKGSFSTLEIQRTEQGDSAMYLCASSQRTGVNTGELFFGEGSRLTVL.

This chain links TRBV4-3 with TRBJ1-1; 8 bases are shared with TRBD1. Germline V gives CDR1 LGHNA, CDR2 YSLEER. V was clipped by 0 bases and J by 1 base; unmatched bases: 19. CDR3 length: 21 residues. The CDR3 protein is CASSQDLLAGGHLFGNTEAFF. The CDR3, as DNA: TGCGCCAGCAGCCAAGATCTTTTAGCAGGGGGCCATTTGTTCGGGAACACTGAAGCTTTCTTT.

This clone was seen a single time. V usage is TRBV19 and J usage is TRBJ2-3; 11 nucleotides align to TRBD2. CDR1 is LNHDA, CDR2 SQIVND, per germline (reference sequence). This CDR3 has 16 residues. V was pared by 6 bases and J by 2 bases, with 7 bases of the junction left unmatched. The CDR3 DNA follows: TGTGCCAGTAGGATGACTAGCGGGACCCCCACAGATACGCAGTATTTT. The encoded protein is CASRMTSGTPTDTQYF. The full variable domain, in which reference TRBV19 and TRBJ2-3 provide the parts outside the CDR3, is DGGITQSPKYLFRKEGQNVTLSCEQNLNHDAMYWYRQDPGQGLRLIYYSQIVNDFQKGDIAEGYSVSREKKESFPLTVTSAQKNPTAFYLCASRMTSGTPTDTQYFGPGTRLTVL.

The rearrangement links TRBV30 to TRBJ2-1; TRBD2 aligns across 12 bases. CDR3 length: 17 residues. Germline V CDR1 and CDR2: GTSNPN, SVGIG (reference sequence). The trim removed 0 bases at V and 5 bases at J, leaving 8 bases unmatched. The CDR3 DNA sequence: TGTGCCTGGAGTGTCCCGTCAGGACTAGCGGGGAACAATGAGCAGTTCTTC. Protein: CAWSVPSGLAGNNEQFF.

The J gene is TRBJ2-5, the V gene TRBV7-2; D uncertain. Germline CDR1 is SGHTA and CDR2 is FQGNSA. The CDR3 runs 16 residues. V gave up 1 base and J gave up 1 base, with 13 bases separating them. The CDR3 here is CASSLGATQLQETQYF. The CDR3 bases are TGTGCCAGCAGCTTAGGGGCGACCCAACTCCAAGAGACCCAGTACTTC.

The chain joins TRBV11-2 to TRBJ2-7, with 12 nucleotides matching TRBD2. The CDR3 sequence is 15 residues long. The germline V gene encodes CDR1 SGHAT and CDR2 FQNNGV. The V gene end was trimmed by 5 bases and the J gene end by 2 bases; junction bases not matched to a gene: 4. CDR3 bases: TGTGCCAGCAGCCCAGGACTAGCGGGGACCTACGAGCAGTACTTC. This gives the protein CASSPGLAGTYEQYF.

The rearrangement joins TRBV21-1 to TRBJ2-2; the D segment call TRBD1 is taken from the table without a DNA check. TRBV21-1 is an annotated pseudogene. There are 15 residues in the CDR3. The CDR3 protein is CASRPPQGSPGELFF. The CDR3 nucleotides read TGTGCCAGCAGGCCGCCACAGGGAAGCCCCGGGGAGCTGTTTTTT.

The chain uses TRBV27 and TRBJ2-7; TRBD2 might be the D (6 bases). Germline CDR1 and CDR2: MNHEY and SMNVEV (reference sequence). This CDR3 region has 17 residues. V was clipped by 4 bases and J by 3 bases, with 22 bases between them. CDR3 sequence: CASSSWDSRLGDYEQYF. The CDR3 nucleotides are TGTGCCAGCAGTTCCTGGGACTCCCGGCTGGGAGACTACGAGCAGTACTTC.

The V call is TRBV7-9, the J call TRBJ2-7; D uncertain. Trimming removed 5 bases at V and 1 base at J, with 9 bases between. The CDR3 length is 13 residues. CDR1 and CDR2 from the germline V gene are SEHNR and FQNEAQ (reference sequence). CDR3 in amino acids: CASSPPLSYEQYF. The CDR3 bases are TGTGCCAGCAGCCCTCCCCTTTCCTACGAGCAGTACTTC.

The CDR3 DNA is TGCGCCAGCAGCCAGGGCGTGGGACAGGGGGCTGGAGAGCAGTACTTC. It specifies CASSQGVGQGAGEQYF. This chain links TRBV4-3 with TRBJ2-7; TRBD1 matches 12 bases. Trimming cost V 3 bases and J 7 bases; bases outside gene matches: 10. The CDR3 length is 16 residues. Per germline, CDR1 LGHNA and CDR2 YSLEER.

The rearrangement links TRBV7-9 to TRBJ1-2, with TRBD1 as a possible D gene (6 bases). Between the trimmed V and J ends, which lost 8 bases and 8 bases, there was a span of 12 bases. The CDR3 has 11 amino acids. The germline gives CDR1 SEHNR, CDR2 FQNEAQ (reference sequence). The CDR3 loop reads CASVRGIGYTF. The CDR3 DNA is TGTGCCAGCGTGAGGGGGATCGGCTACACCTTC.

The J gene is TRBJ2-3, the V gene TRBV11-1, with D perhaps TRBD2 (6 bases). Per the germline V gene, CDR1 is SGHAT and CDR2 is FQDESV (reference sequence). V was pared by 2 bases and J by 2 bases, with 14 bases between. The CDR3 has 16 amino acids. CDR3 bases: TGTGCCAGCAGCTTAAGGACTAACTCCGACACAGATACGCAGTATTTT. Translation gives CASSLRTNSDTDTQYF. The full variable domain, with the rest looked up from reference TRBV11-1 and TRBJ2-3, is EAEVAQSPRYKITEKSQAVAFWCDPISGHATLYWYRQILGQGPELLVQFQDESVVDDSQLPKDRFSAERLKGVDSTLKIQPAELGDSAMYLCASSLRTNSDTDTQYFGPGTRLTVL.

By proportion, this clone is medium-sized. The rearrangement joins TRBV30 to TRBJ2-7; 7 nucleotides agree with TRBD1. This CDR3 is 16 amino acids long. Germline V gene lookup returns CDR1 GTSNPN and CDR2 SVGIG (reference sequence). V lost 2 bases to trimming and J lost 5 bases; unmatched junction nucleotides: 15. CDR3 region: CAWSLDPGQVHHEQYF. The CDR3 DNA follows: TGTGCCTGGAGTCTTGACCCTGGACAGGTTCACCACGAGCAGTACTTC.

The chain couples TRBV6-4 to TRBJ2-3; D is perhaps TRBD2 (5 bases). Germline V gene sequence: CDR1 MRHNA, CDR2 SNTAGT. This CDR3 is 15 amino acids long. Trimming pared 0 bases from V and 0 bases from J, leaving 7 bases between. CDR3 DNA sequence: TGTGCCAGCAGTGACTCTGGGGAGAGCACAGATACGCAGTATTTT. Protein sequence: CASSDSGESTDTQYF.

V gene TRBV4-1 combines with J gene TRBJ2-1; 12 bases match TRBD2. J lost 8 bases, V lost 0 bases, and 8 bases had no gene match. In germline, CDR1 is MGHRA, CDR2 YSYEKL. The CDR3 totals 17 residues. The CDR3 nucleotides read TGCGCCAGCAGCCAAGATACGGCTAGCGGGGGGGCGGATGAGCAGTTCTTC. It specifies CASSQDTASGGADEQFF.

This sequence joins TRBV29-1 and TRBJ1-2; 10 bases match TRBD1. The CDR3 runs 13 residues. Germline V gene data show CDR1 as SQVTM and CDR2 as ANQGSEA. With 7 bases clipped from V and 0 bases from J, the junction kept 2 bases outside the gene matches. In nucleotides, the CDR3 is TGCAGCGGGGACAGGGGTACTAACTATGGCTACACCTTC. Amino acids: CSGDRGTNYGYTF.

The rearrangement links TRBV7-9 to TRBJ2-1, with TRBD2 matching 11 bases. This CDR3 is 16 amino acids long. With V trimmed by 4 bases and J by 0 bases, 2 bases remained unmatched. CDR1 and CDR2 (germline): SEHNR, FQNEAQ (reference sequence). Here the CDR3 DNA reads TGTGCCAGCAGCTATCTAGCGGGAGGCTCCTACAATGAGCAGTTCTTC. Its protein is CASSYLAGGSYNEQFF.

The V call is TRBV10-1, the J call TRBJ2-3, with D unclear. Trimming took 3 bases from V and 2 from J, leaving 9 bases between them. From germline, CDR1 is WNHNN and CDR2 SYGVQD (reference sequence). The CDR3 is made up of 14 amino acids. CDR3 coding DNA: TGCGCCAGCAGTGACGAGACTGACACAGATACGCAGTATTTT. Translation gives CASSDETDTDTQYF.

This chain uses TRBV5-5 with TRBJ1-2; 8 bases agree with TRBD1. Germline CDR1 SGHKS, CDR2 YYEKEE (reference sequence). V dropped 4 bases and J dropped 2; count of bases not matched to a gene: 1. The CDR3 is 13 residues long. Here the CDR3 DNA reads TGTGCCAGCAGCAGGACAGGGAACTATGGCTACACCTTC. It is translated as CASSRTGNYGYTF.

CDR3 residues: CATSVGRNTEAFF. As DNA, the CDR3 is TGTGCCACCAGCGTTGGGAGGAACACTGAAGCTTTCTTT. This rearrangement joins TRBV15 to TRBJ1-1, with unresolved D. Germline CDR1 is LNHNV and CDR2 is YYDKDF (reference sequence). The CDR3 sequence is 13 residues long. The V end lost 5 bases, the J end lost 1 base, and 8 bases lay between the germline ends. Based on the CDR3 plus reference TRBV15 and TRBJ1-1, the full variable domain is DAMVIQNPRYQVTQFGKPVTLSCSQTLNHNVMYWYQQKSSQAPKLLFHYYDKDFNNEADTPDNFQSRRPNTSFCFLDIRSPGLGDTAMYLCATSVGRNTEAFFGQGTRLTVV.

The chain has TRBV14 and TRBJ2-5; 10 nucleotides match TRBD2. The germline gives CDR1 SGHDN, CDR2 FVKESK. The CDR3 runs to 18 residues. Unmatched junction bases numbered 12, after V lost 1 base and J lost 4 bases. For the CDR3, the DNA is TGTGCCAGCAGCCAAGCTTCTGGTCTAGCGGGAGCCCCAGAGACCCAGTACTTC. This sequence encodes CASSQASGLAGAPETQYF. Full variable domain (missing parts from reference TRBV14 and TRBJ2-5): EAGVTQFPSHSVIEKGQTVTLRCDPISGHDNLYWYRRVMGKEIKFLLHFVKESKQDESGMPNNRFLAERTGGTYSTLKVQPAELEDSGVYFCASSQASGLAGAPETQYFGPGTRLLVL.